This entry lists 2 T cell receptor beta chains sequenced from one sample in a study of T-cell reconstitution after alpha-beta-depleted transplantation in children. As it was prepared, the TCRbeta library received unique molecular identifiers. TCRdb re-called the PCR reads with MiXCR, one entry per CDR3 protein. The data contain hundreds of thousands of distinct CDR3 sequences, approximately 12% of them singletons. The sample in question was PBMCs from the stem cell graft donor, obtained from the stem cell graft. The source is a human donor who donated a stem cell graft to a child with acute lymphoblastic leukemia.

V gene TRBV3-1 combines with J gene TRBJ1-1, with a possible D match to TRBD1 (6 bases). The CDR3 spans 15 residues. Germline CDR1 reads LGHDT; CDR2 reads YNNKEL (reference sequence). V lost 5 bases and J 0 bases, leaving 13 bases between the germline ends. This CDR3 is CASSTRTVMNTEAFF. CDR3 nucleotides: TGTGCCAGCAGCACTCGGACAGTTATGAACACTGAAGCTTTCTTT.

This clonotype was detected ten times or more. The chain links TRBV7-9 to TRBJ2-3; D is undetermined. The CDR3 contains 15 residues. Germline V gene data show CDR1 as SEHNR and CDR2 as FQNEAQ (reference sequence). The V end lost 0 bases, the J end lost 4 bases, and 11 bases lay between the germline ends. The CDR3 DNA is TGTGCCAGCAGCTTAGCGTACCATCCCGCAGATACGCAGTATTTT. Protein product: CASSLAYHPADTQYF. Drawing the rest from reference TRBV7-9 and TRBJ2-3, the complete variable domain is DTGVSQNPRHKITKRGQNVTFRCDPISEHNRLYWYRQTLGQGPEFLTYFQNEAQLEKSRLLSDRFSAERPKGSFSTLEIQRTEQGDSAMYLCASSLAYHPADTQYFGPGTRLTVL.